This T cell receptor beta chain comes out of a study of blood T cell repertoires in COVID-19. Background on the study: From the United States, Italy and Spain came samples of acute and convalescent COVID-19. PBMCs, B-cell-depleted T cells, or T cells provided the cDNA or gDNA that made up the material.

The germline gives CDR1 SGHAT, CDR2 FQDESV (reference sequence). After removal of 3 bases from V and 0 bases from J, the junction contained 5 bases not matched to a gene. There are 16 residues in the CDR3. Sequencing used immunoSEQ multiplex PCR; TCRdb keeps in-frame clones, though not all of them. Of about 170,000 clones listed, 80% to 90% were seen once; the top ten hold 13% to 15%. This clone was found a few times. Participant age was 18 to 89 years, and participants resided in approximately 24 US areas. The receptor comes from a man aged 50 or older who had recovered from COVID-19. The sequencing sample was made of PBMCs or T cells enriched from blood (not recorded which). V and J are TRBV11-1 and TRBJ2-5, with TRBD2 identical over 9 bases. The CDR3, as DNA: TGTGCCAGCAGCTTCGGACTAGCGCCAAACCAAGAGACCCAGTACTTC. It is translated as CASSFGLAPNQETQYF. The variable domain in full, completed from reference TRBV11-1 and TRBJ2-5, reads EAEVAQSPRYKITEKSQAVAFWCDPISGHATLYWYRQILGQGPELLVQFQDESVVDDSQLPKDRFSAERLKGVDSTLKIQPAELGDSAMYLCASSFGLAPNQETQYFGPGTRLLVL.